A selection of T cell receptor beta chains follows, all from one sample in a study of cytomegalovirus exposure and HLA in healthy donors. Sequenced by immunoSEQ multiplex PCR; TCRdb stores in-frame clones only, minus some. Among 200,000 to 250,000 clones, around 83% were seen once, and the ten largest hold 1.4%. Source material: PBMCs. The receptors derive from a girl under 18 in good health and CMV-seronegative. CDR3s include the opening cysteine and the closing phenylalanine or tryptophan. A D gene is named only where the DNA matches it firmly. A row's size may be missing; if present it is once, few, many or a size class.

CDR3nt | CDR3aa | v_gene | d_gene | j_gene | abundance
TGCAGCGTTGAAGGGTTACAATTCGGGGAGCAGTACTTC | CSVEGLQFGEQYF | TRBV29-1 | . | TRBJ2-7 | .
TGCGCCAGCAGCTTAAGCCGGGGGAACACCGGGGAGCTGTTTTTT | CASSLSRGNTGELFF | TRBV5-1 | . | TRBJ2-2 | .
TGTGCCAGCAGTTTACCAAGCGGGGCCAACGTCCTGACTTTC | CASSLPSGANVLTF | TRBV28 | . | TRBJ2-6 | .
TGTGCCAGTAGTATGGGAGTGGGGACTGAAGCTTTCTTT | CASSMGVGTEAFF | TRBV19 | . | TRBJ1-1 | few
TGTGCCTGGAGTGAAAGCGGGAGGGCCTACAATGAGCAGTTCTTC | CAWSESGRAYNEQFF | TRBV30 | TRBD2 | TRBJ2-1 | .
TGTGCCAGCAGCCATCAGGGGGTTTACGAGCAGTACTTC | CASSHQGVYEQYF | TRBV7-9 | TRBD1 | TRBJ2-7 | .
TGTGCCAGCAGCTCCACAGGGGTCGCTGAGCAGTTCTTC | CASSSTGVAEQFF | TRBV7-7 | TRBD1 | TRBJ2-1 | .
TGTGCCAGCAGCTTTAGCTGGAATCAGCCCCAGCATTTT | CASSFSWNQPQHF | TRBV7-2 | . | TRBJ1-5 | .
TGTGCCAGTAGGAGGGCAGGGGGCACCGGGGAGCTGTTTTTT | CASRRAGGTGELFF | TRBV19 | TRBD1 | TRBJ2-2 | .
TGTGCCAGCAGTCCCCGACGACAGGGTGGTGAAAAACTGTTTTTT | CASSPRRQGGEKLFF | TRBV6-5 | TRBD1 | TRBJ1-4 | .
TGTGCCAGCAGCTTGGTTTGGGAGAACCAAGAGACCCAGTACTTC | CASSLVWENQETQYF | TRBV5-6 | . | TRBJ2-5 | .
TGTGCCAGCAGCTCCGACAGGGGAAGGGTGATCAATTCACCCCTCCACTTT | CASSSDRGRVINSPLHF | TRBV7-9 | TRBD1 | TRBJ1-6 | .
TGTGCCAGCAGCTTTTTTACTAGCGAAGAGACCCAGTACTTC | CASSFFTSEETQYF | TRBV7-9 | TRBD2 | TRBJ2-5 | .
TGTGCCAGCACCCCGACAGAGAATCAGCCCCAGCATTTT | CASTPTENQPQHF | TRBV28 | . | TRBJ1-5 | once
TGTGCCAGCAGCGGGGACAGGGACACTGAAGCTTTCTTT | CASSGDRDTEAFF | TRBV9 | TRBD1 | TRBJ1-1 | few
TGTGCTAGCAAATCTTCCTTGAGCAATGAGCAGTTCTTC | CASKSSLSNEQFF | TRBV7-7 | . | TRBJ2-1 | .
TGTGCCATCAGGGCTGGAGGTTCACCCCTCCACTTT | CAIRAGGSPLHF | TRBV10-3 | . | TRBJ1-6 | .